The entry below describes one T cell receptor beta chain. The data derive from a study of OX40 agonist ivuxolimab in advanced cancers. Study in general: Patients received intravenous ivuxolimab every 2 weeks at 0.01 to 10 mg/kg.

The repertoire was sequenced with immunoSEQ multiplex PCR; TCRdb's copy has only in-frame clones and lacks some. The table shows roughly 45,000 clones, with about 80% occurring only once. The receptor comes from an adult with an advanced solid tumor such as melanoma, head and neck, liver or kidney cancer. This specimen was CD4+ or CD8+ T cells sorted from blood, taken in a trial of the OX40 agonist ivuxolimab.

CDR3 bases: TGTGCCAGCAGTCCCGTTCTAGCGGGAGAAATAGCGCTCTCCTACGAGCAGTACTTC. Protein sequence: CASSPVLAGEIALSYEQYF. This rearrangement joins TRBV28 to TRBJ2-7; 10 bases fit TRBD2. The CDR3 consists of 19 residues. V lost 5 bases to trimming and J lost 0 bases; unmatched junction nucleotides: 16. CDR1 is MDHEN and CDR2 is SYDVKM in the germline V gene.